The rows below give T cell receptor beta chains drawn from one sample of a study of blood T cell repertoires in COVID-19. Generated by immunoSEQ multiplex PCR, the TCRdb table keeps only in-frame clones and is missing some. The data show some 87,000 clones, 81% seen once. The sample comprised peripheral blood. The receptors originated from an elderly man with active or convalescent COVID-19. CDR3s include the opening cysteine and the closing phenylalanine or tryptophan. The order of the fields is J gene, D gene, clone size, V gene, CDR3 protein, CDR3 DNA. The D gene is left open where the match is weak. Clone size is stated in some rows and not others, as once, few, many or a class when expanded.

TRBJ2-3 TRBD2 - TRBV2 CASRGLASAADTQYF TGTGCCAGCAGGGGACTAGCGAGTGCGGCAGATACGCAGTATTTT
TRBJ2-3 TRBD1 once TRBV6-5 CASSYGRGLMTDTQYF TGTGCCAGCAGTTACGGCAGGGGGCTCATGACAGATACGCAGTATTTT
TRBJ1-5 TRBD1 - TRBV2 CASSAGTGHQPQHF TGTGCCAGCAGTGCGGGGACAGGGCACCAGCCCCAGCATTTT
TRBJ2-3 TRBD2 - TRBV6-4 CASSSLAGVPDTQYF TGTGCCAGCAGTTCACTAGCGGGGGTTCCAGATACGCAGTATTTT
TRBJ2-7 - - TRBV27 CASSFTQGPSYEQYF TGTGCCAGCAGTTTTACCCAGGGGCCGAGCTACGAGCAGTACTTC
TRBJ1-5 - once TRBV5-5 CASSLTSGQPQHF TGTGCCAGCAGCTTGACTAGCGGTCAGCCCCAGCATTTT
TRBJ1-1 - few TRBV7-2 CASSLDSGAREAFF TGTGCCAGCAGCTTAGATTCAGGGGCGCGTGAAGCTTTCTTT
TRBJ1-2 TRBD1 - TRBV5-4 CASSTLTGGYNVGYTF TGTGCCAGCAGCACCCTGACAGGGGGCTACAACGTGGGCTACACCTTC
TRBJ2-7 TRBD1 - TRBV5-1 CASSLRGGQTFYEQYF TGCGCCAGCAGCTTGAGAGGGGGACAGACGTTTTACGAGCAGTACTTC
TRBJ2-1 TRBD1 - TRBV6-5 CASSYRGRNEQFF TGTGCCAGCAGTTACAGGGGGCGCAATGAGCAGTTCTTC
TRBJ1-1 - few TRBV5-1 CASSLYGEGTEAFF TGCGCCAGCAGCTTGTATGGGGAGGGGACTGAAGCTTTCTTT
TRBJ2-5 - - TRBV18 CASSSQDGSGGAQYF TGTGCCAGCTCATCTCAGGACGGTTCAGGAGGGGCCCAGTACTTC
TRBJ2-1 TRBD2 few TRBV7-2 CASSPRTSGAYNEQFF TGTGCCAGCAGCCCCCGGACTAGCGGGGCCTACAATGAGCAGTTCTTC
TRBJ1-2 - once TRBV27 CASRVRSRGNTGYTF TGTGCCAGCAGGGTCCGAAGCAGGGGAAATACGGGCTACACCTTC
TRBJ1-2 - few TRBV19 CASSTPAGYPSFNYGYTF TGTGCCAGTAGTACCCCCGCGGGGTACCCTAGCTTTAACTATGGCTACACCTTC
TRBJ2-5 - few TRBV7-7 CASSLGGLETQYF TGTGCCAGCAGCTTGGGGGGGCTGGAGACCCAGTACTTC
TRBJ1-6 - few TRBV12-5 CASGPYGGRSPLHF TGTGCTAGTGGACCCTACGGGGGAAGGTCACCCCTCCACTTT
TRBJ2-7 - once TRBV6-6 CAATGDTGNEQYF TGTGCCGCAACCGGAGACACCGGGAACGAGCAGTACTTC
TRBJ1-2 - - TRBV6-6 CASSPRGADYGYTF TGTGCCAGCAGTCCCAGGGGCGCCGACTATGGCTACACCTTC
TRBJ2-1 - - TRBV12-3/TRBV12-4 CASSPGGGQFF TGTGCCAGCAGCCCAGGGGGAGGGCAGTTCTTC
TRBJ2-7 - - TRBV5-1 CASSLYGYEQYF TGCGCCAGCAGCTTGTACGGCTACGAGCAGTACTTC
TRBJ2-2 TRBD2 few TRBV7-8 CASSLSGGRNTGELFF TGTGCCAGCAGCTTATCGGGGGGACGGAACACCGGGGAGCTGTTTTTT
TRBJ1-4 TRBD1 - TRBV10-3 CAISPTGAISEKLFF TGTGCCATCAGTCCGACAGGGGCCATCAGCGAAAAACTGTTTTTT
TRBJ1-1 - - TRBV18 CASSPRSESGTEAFF TGTGCCAGCTCACCCCGTTCGGAGAGCGGCACTGAAGCTTTCTTT
TRBJ2-2 - - TRBV5-1 CASSLNPGETGELFF TGCGCCAGCAGCCTCAACCCTGGGGAGACCGGGGAGCTGTTTTTT
TRBJ1-5 - - TRBV24-1 CATSEGDNSNQPQHF TGTGCCACCAGTGAGGGGGACAATAGCAATCAGCCCCAGCATTTT
TRBJ2-7 - - TRBV6-2/TRBV6-3 CASSARRDSRGSAYEQYF TGTGCCAGCAGTGCCCGGCGGGACAGCCGGGGGTCGGCCTACGAGCAGTACTTC
TRBJ1-1 TRBD1 - TRBV18 CASSPIQGGTEAFF TGTGCCAGCTCACCAATCCAGGGGGGCACTGAAGCTTTCTTT
TRBJ2-2 TRBD1 - TRBV18 CASSPTRGQGRTGELFF TGTGCCAGCTCACCGACCAGGGGACAGGGGCGCACCGGGGAGCTGTTTTTT
TRBJ1-2 - - TRBV6-6 CASSYPGLSYGYTF TGTGCCAGCAGTTACCCGGGATTAAGCTATGGCTACACCTTC
TRBJ2-7 - - TRBV18 CASSPPGASSYEQYF TGTGCCAGCTCACCACCAGGGGCGAGCTCCTACGAGCAGTACTTC
TRBJ1-6 - - TRBV24-1 CATSDLTDKSSYNSPLHF TGTGCCACCAGTGACCTGACAGATAAGAGCTCCTATAATTCACCCCTCCACTTT
TRBJ1-2 TRBD1 - TRBV2 CASSERLRDRGYGYTF TGTGCCAGCAGTGAACGCCTCCGGGACAGGGGGTATGGCTACACCTTC
TRBJ1-5 - - TRBV28 CASRSSGGLNQPQHF TGTGCCAGCAGATCCTCCGGGGGGCTCAATCAGCCCCAGCATTTT
TRBJ2-3 - - TRBV5-1 CASSPQGNTVTQYF TGCGCCAGCAGCCCTCAGGGAAATACAGTTACGCAGTATTTT
TRBJ1-4 - - TRBV7-8 CASSLGGVPNEKLFF TGTGCCAGCAGCTTAGGGGGGGTACCTAATGAAAAACTGTTTTTT
TRBJ2-7 - - TRBV20-1 CSARSSYEQYF TGCAGTGCGCGAAGCTCCTACGAGCAGTACTTC
TRBJ2-3 TRBD2 - TRBV5-4 CASSSPGGGADTQYF TGTGCCAGCAGCTCCCCCGGCGGGGGGGCAGATACGCAGTATTTT
TRBJ1-1 - - TRBV5-1 CASSGGQSGEAFF TGCGCCAGCAGCGGCGGACAATCGGGTGAAGCTTTCTTT
TRBJ1-4 TRBD1 - TRBV5-1 CASSPSRGTGYQMGEKLFF TGCGCCAGCAGCCCCTCCCGGGGGACAGGGTACCAAATGGGAGAAAAACTGTTTTTT
TRBJ1-1 - - TRBV19 CASSIPQGTEAFF TGTGCCAGTAGTATTCCTCAGGGGACTGAAGCTTTCTTT
TRBJ1-2 - - TRBV9 CASSIGTRGYTF TGTGCCAGCAGCATTGGGACTAGGGGCTACACCTTC
TRBJ1-5 - - TRBV27 CASSDNRVQPRHF TGTGCCAGCAGCGATAACAGAGTTCAGCCCCGGCATTTT
TRBJ1-6 TRBD1 - TRBV30 CAWSAGQGARSPLHF TGTGCCTGGAGTGCAGGACAGGGGGCCAGATCACCCCTCCACTTT
TRBJ2-5 - - TRBV6-1 CASSESWAQETQYF TGTGCCAGCAGTGAAAGTTGGGCCCAAGAGACCCAGTACTTC
TRBJ1-4 - once TRBV3-1/TRBV3-2 CASSLPRPGKLFF TGTGCCAGCAGCTTACCCAGGCCAGGAAAACTGTTTTTT
TRBJ1-2 TRBD1 once TRBV27 CASSFDRVRPYGYTF TGTGCCAGCAGTTTTGACAGGGTCAGGCCCTATGGCTACACCTTC
TRBJ2-7 TRBD2 - TRBV3-1/TRBV3-2 CASSQGSSGGVSEQYF TGTGCCAGCAGCCAAGGGAGTAGCGGGGGGGTGAGCGAGCAGTACTTC
TRBJ2-7 - - TRBV5-1 CASSLEAVYEQYF TGCGCCAGCAGCTTGGAAGCGGTCTACGAGCAGTACTTC